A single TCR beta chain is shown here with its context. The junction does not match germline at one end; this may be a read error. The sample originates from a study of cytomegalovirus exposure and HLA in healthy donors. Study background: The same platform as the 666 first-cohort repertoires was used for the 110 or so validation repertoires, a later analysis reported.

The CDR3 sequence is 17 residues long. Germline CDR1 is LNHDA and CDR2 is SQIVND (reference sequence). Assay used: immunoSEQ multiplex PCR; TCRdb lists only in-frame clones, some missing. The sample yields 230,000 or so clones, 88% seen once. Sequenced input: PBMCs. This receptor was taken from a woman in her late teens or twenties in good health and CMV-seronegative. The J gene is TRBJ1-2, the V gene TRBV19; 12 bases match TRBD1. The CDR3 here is CASSIGTGGVGLGGYTF. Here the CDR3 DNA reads TGTGCCAGTAGTATTGGGACAGGGGGCGTCGGCTTAGGTGGCTATACCTTC.